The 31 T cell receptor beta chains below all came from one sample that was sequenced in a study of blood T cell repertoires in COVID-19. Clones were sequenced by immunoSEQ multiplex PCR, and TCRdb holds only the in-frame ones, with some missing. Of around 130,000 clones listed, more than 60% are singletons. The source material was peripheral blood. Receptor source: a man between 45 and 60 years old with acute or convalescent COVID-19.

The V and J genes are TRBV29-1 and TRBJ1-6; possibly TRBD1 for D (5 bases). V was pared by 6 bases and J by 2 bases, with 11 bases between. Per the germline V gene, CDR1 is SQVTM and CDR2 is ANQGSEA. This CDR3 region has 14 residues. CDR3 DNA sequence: TGCAGCGTGCGGGACGGGACCTATAATTCACCCCTCCACTTT. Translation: CSVRDGTYNSPLHF.

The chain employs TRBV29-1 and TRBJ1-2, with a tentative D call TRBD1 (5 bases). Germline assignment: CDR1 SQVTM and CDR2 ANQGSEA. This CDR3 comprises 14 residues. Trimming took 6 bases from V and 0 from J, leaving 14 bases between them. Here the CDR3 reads CSVKQLTANYGYTF. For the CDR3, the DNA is TGCAGCGTCAAACAGCTGACAGCTAACTATGGCTACACCTTC.

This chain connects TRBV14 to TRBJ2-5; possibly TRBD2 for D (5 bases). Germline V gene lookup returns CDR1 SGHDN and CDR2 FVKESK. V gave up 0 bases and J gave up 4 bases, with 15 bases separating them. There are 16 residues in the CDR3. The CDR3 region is CASSQDNTRTSETQYF. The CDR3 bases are TGTGCCAGCAGCCAAGACAACACCAGGACTTCAGAGACCCAGTACTTC.

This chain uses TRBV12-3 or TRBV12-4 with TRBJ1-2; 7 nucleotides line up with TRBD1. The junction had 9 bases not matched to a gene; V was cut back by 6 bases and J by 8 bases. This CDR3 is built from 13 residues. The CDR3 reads CASREKGARGYTF. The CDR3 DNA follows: TGTGCCAGCAGGGAGAAGGGGGCGCGGGGCTACACCTTC.

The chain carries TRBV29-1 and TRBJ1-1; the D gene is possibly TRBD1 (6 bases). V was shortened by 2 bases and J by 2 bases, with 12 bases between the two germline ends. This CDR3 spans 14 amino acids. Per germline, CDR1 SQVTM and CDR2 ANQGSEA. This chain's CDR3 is CSVELGHHNTEAFF. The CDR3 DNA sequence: TGCAGCGTTGAATTGGGACACCATAACACTGAAGCTTTCTTT.

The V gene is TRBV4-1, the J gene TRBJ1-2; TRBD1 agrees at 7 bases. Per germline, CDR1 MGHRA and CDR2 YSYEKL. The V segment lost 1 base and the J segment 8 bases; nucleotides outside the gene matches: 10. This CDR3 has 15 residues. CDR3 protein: CASSQGRGQLWGYTF. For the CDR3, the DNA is TGCGCCAGCAGCCAAGGAAGGGGACAGTTGTGGGGCTACACCTTC.

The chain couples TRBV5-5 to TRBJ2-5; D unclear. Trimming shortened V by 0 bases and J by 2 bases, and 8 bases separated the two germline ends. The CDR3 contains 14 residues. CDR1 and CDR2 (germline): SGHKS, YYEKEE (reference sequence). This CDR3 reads CASSLAQIQETQYF. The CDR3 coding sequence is TGTGCCAGCAGCTTGGCTCAGATTCAAGAGACCCAGTACTTC.

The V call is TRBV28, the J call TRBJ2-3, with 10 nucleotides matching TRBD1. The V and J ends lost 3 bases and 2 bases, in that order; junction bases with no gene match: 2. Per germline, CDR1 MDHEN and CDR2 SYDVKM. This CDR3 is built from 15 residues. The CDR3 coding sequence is TGTGCCAGCAGTTTGGACAGGGGGGTCACAGATACGCAGTATTTT. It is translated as CASSLDRGVTDTQYF.

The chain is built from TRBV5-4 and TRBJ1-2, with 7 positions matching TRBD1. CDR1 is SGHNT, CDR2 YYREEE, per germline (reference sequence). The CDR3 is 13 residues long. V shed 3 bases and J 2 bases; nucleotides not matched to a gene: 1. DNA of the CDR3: TGTGCCAGCAGCTCCAGGGGGAACTATGGCTACACCTTC. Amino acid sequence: CASSSRGNYGYTF.

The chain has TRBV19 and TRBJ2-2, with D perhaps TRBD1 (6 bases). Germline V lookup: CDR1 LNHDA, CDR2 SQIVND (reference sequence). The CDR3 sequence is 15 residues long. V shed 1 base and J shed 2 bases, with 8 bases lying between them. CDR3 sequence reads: CASSIGRGNTGELFF. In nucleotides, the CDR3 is TGTGCCAGTAGTATAGGCAGGGGAAACACCGGGGAGCTGTTTTTT.

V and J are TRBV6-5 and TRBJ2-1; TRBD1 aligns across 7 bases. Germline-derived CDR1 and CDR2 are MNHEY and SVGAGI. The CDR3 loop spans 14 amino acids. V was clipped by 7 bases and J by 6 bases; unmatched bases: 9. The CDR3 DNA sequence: TGTGCCAGCAATCCATGGGCAGGGGGCAATGAGCAGTTCTTC. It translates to CASNPWAGGNEQFF.

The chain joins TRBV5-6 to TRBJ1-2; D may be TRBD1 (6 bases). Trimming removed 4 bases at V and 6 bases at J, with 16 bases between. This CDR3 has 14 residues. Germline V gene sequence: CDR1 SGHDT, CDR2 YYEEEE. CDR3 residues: CASSPTGRGDGYTF. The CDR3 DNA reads TGTGCCAGCAGCCCTACCGGGAGGGGGGATGGCTACACCTTC.

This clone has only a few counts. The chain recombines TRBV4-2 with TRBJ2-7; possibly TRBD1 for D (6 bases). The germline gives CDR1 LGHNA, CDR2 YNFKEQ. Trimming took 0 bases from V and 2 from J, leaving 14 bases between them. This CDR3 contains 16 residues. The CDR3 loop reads CASSQEWTATTYEQYF. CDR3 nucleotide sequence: TGTGCCAGCAGCCAAGAGTGGACAGCGACAACCTACGAGCAGTACTTC.

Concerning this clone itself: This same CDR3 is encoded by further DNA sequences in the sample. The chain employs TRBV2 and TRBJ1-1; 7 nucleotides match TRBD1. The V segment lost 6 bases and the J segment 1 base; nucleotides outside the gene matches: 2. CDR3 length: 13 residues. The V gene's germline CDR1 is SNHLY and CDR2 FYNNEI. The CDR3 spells CASRGQRNTEAFF. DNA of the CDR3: TGTGCCAGCAGGGGACAGAGGAACACTGAAGCTTTCTTT.

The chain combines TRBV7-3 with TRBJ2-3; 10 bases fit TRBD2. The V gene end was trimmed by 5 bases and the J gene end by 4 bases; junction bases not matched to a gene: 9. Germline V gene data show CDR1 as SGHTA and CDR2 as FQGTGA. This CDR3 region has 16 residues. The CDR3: CASSLTTTSGADTQYF. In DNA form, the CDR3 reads TGTGCCAGCAGCCTCACTACTACTAGCGGGGCAGATACGCAGTATTTT. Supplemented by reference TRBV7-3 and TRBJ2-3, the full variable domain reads GAGVSQTPSNKVTEKGKYVELRCDPISGHTALYWYRQSLGQGPEFLIYFQGTGAADDSGLPNDRFFAVRPEGSVSTLKIQRTERGDSAVYLCASSLTTTSGADTQYFGPGTRLTVL.

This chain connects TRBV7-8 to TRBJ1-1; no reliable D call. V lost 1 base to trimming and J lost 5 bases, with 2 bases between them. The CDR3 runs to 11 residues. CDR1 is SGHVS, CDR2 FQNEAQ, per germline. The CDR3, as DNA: TGTGCCAGCAGCTTAGTAACTGAAGCTTTCTTT. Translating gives CASSLVTEAFF.

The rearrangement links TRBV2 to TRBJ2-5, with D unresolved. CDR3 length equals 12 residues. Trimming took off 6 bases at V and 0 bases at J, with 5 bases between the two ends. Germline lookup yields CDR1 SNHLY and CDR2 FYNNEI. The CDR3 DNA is TGTGCCAGCAGGGAGTACCAAGAGACCCAGTACTTC. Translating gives CASREYQETQYF.

In DNA form, the CDR3 reads TGTGCCAGCAGCTCCGGCCGGGGAATGACCAGGGAGACCCAGTACTTC. Amino acid sequence: CASSSGRGMTRETQYF. The V call is TRBV14, the J call TRBJ2-5; a weak D match, TRBD2 (5 bases). The V end lost 5 bases, the J end lost 5 bases, and 21 bases lay between the germline ends. CDR1 SGHDN and CDR2 FVKESK come from the germline V gene. The CDR3 contains 16 residues.

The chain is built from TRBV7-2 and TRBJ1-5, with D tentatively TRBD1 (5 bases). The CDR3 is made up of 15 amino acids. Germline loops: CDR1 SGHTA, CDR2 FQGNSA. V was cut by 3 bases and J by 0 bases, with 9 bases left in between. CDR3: CASSLSGFSNQPQHF. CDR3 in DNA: TGTGCCAGCAGCTTGTCAGGGTTTAGCAATCAGCCCCAGCATTTT.

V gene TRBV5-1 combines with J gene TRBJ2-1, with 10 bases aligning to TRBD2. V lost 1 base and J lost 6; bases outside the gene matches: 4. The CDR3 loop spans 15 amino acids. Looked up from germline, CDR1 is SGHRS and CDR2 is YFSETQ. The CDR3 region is CASSLRLAGANEQFF. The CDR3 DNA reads TGCGCCAGCAGCTTGAGGCTAGCGGGGGCCAATGAGCAGTTCTTC.

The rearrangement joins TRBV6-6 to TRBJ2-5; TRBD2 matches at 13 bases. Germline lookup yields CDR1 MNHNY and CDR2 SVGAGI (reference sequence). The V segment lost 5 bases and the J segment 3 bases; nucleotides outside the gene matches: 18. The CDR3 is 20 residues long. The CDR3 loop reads CASSPTNRGLAGRAKETQYF. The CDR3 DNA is TGTGCCAGCAGTCCCACCAATCGGGGACTAGCGGGGCGCGCGAAAGAGACCCAGTACTTC.

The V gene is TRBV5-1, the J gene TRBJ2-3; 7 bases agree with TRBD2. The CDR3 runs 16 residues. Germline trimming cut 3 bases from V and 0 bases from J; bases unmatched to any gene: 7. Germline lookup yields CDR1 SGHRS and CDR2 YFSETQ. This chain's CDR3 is CASSSGGGTSTDTQYF. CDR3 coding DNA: TGCGCCAGCAGCTCCGGGGGAGGGACTAGCACAGATACGCAGTATTTT.

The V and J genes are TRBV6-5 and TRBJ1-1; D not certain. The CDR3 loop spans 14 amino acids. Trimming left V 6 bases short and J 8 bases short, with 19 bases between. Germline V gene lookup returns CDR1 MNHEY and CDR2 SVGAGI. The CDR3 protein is CASREGVGSQEAFF. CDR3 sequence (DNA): TGTGCCAGCAGGGAGGGAGTGGGGAGTCAGGAAGCTTTCTTT.

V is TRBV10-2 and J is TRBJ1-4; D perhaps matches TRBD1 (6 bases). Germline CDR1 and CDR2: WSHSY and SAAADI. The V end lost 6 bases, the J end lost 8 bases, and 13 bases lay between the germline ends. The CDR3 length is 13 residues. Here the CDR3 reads CASRAGADEKLFF. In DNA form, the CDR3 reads TGCGCCAGCAGGGCAGGGGCGGACGAAAAACTGTTTTTT.

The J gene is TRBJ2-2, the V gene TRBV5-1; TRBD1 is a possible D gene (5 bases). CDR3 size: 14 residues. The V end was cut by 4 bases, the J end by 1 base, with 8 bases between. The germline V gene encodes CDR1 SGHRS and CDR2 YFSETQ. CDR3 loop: CASSRQMNTGELFF. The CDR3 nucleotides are TGCGCCAGCAGCCGACAGATGAACACCGGGGAGCTGTTTTTT.

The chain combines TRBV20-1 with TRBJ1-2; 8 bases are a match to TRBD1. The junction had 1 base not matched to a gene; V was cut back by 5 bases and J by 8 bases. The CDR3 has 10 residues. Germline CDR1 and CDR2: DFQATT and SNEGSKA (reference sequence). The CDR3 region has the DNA TGCAGTGCTCCAGGGGGCGGCTACACCTTC. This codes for CSAPGGGYTF.

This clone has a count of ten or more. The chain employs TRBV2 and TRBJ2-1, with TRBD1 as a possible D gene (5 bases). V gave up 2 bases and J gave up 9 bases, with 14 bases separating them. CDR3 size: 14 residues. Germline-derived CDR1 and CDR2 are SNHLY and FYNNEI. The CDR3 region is CASSEWWGSGEQFF. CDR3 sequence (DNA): TGTGCCAGCAGTGAATGGTGGGGCTCCGGTGAGCAGTTCTTC.

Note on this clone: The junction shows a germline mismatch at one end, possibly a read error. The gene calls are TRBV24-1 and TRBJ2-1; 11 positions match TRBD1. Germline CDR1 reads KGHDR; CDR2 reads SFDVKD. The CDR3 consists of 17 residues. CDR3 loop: CATSDPSGTGGYNEQFF. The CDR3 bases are TGTGCCACAAGTGACCCTTCCGGGACAGGGGGGTACAATGAGCAGTTCTTC.

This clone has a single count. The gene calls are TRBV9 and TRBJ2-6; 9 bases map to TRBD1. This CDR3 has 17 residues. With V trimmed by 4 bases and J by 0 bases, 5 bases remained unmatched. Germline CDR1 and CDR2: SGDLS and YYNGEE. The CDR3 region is CASSQQGAYSGANVLTF. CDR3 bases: TGTGCCAGCAGCCAACAGGGGGCCTACTCTGGGGCCAACGTCCTGACTTTC.

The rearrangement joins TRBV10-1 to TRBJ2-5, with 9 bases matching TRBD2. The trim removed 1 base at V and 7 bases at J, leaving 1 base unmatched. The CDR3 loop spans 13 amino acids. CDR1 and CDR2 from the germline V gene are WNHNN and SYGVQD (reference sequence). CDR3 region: CASSELRGGTQYF. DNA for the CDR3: TGCGCCAGCAGTGAGTTGCGGGGGGGGACCCAGTACTTC.

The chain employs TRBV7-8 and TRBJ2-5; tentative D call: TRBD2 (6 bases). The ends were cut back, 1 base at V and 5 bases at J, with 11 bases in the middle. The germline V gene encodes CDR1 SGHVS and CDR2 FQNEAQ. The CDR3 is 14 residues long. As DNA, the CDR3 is TGTGCCAGCAGCTTAGGGCGGGCGGGGGAGACCCAGTACTTC. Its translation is CASSLGRAGETQYF.